One and the same sample provided the 9 T cell receptor beta chains below, sequenced in a study of shared clonotypes between healthy human individuals. Naive CD8 cells comprised CD45RO-negative, CCR7-positively selected cells, excluding terminally differentiated effector memory CD45RA+ cells. Sequencing used immunoSEQ multiplex PCR; TCRdb keeps in-frame clones, though not all of them. Of roughly 890,000 clones listed, nearly 95% are singletons. The source material was naive CD8+ T cells sorted from blood. These receptors all stem from a young man in good health.

In its sample, this clone was seen a few times. The chain joins TRBV14 to TRBJ1-2, with TRBD1 matching over 11 bases. The CDR3 extends over 16 amino acids. Per the germline V gene, CDR1 is SGHDN and CDR2 is FVKESK. V lost 1 base, J lost 8 bases, and 9 bases stayed unmatched. This chain's CDR3 is CASSQAPGQGDGGYTF. The DNA for the CDR3 is TGTGCCAGCAGCCAAGCCCCGGGACAGGGGGATGGAGGCTACACCTTC.

This clone appeared once. V gene TRBV7-6 combines with J gene TRBJ1-4, with D possibly matching TRBD1 (6 bases). The CDR3 has 13 amino acids. Germline-derived CDR1 and CDR2 are SGHVS and FNYEAQ. V was trimmed by 5 bases and J by 14 bases, leaving 18 bases between them. The CDR3 spells CASSPGQFAGLFF. The CDR3 DNA follows: TGTGCCAGCAGCCCCGGACAGTTCGCCGGGCTGTTTTTT.

The chain couples TRBV5-1 to TRBJ2-1; 12 bases fit TRBD2. V shed 1 base and J 7 bases; nucleotides not matched to a gene: 6. The CDR3 spans 16 residues. Germline CDR1 reads SGHRS; CDR2 reads YFSETQ. The CDR3 loop reads CASSLRLAGAINEQFF. The CDR3 DNA sequence: TGCGCCAGCAGCTTGAGACTAGCGGGAGCGATTAATGAGCAGTTCTTC.

This chain connects TRBV6-5 to TRBJ2-7; 11 bases fit TRBD2. In germline, CDR1 is MNHEY, CDR2 SVGAGI. The CDR3 loop spans 16 amino acids. V was clipped by 2 bases and J by 0 bases; unmatched bases: 3. The CDR3 sequence: CASSYDGTSGSYEQYF. The CDR3 DNA reads TGTGCCAGCAGTTACGACGGGACTAGCGGCTCCTACGAGCAGTACTTC.

V is TRBV4-1 and J is TRBJ2-1; TRBD2 matches 13 bases. The junction had 4 bases not matched to a gene; V was cut back by 3 bases and J by 5 bases. This CDR3 contains 16 residues. In germline, CDR1 is MGHRA, CDR2 YSYEKL. In nucleotides, the CDR3 is TGCGCCAGCAGCCACCTACTAGCGGGGGGGGACAATGAGCAGTTCTTC. This sequence encodes CASSHLLAGGDNEQFF.

V and J are TRBV18 and TRBJ2-4; D possibly corresponds to TRBD1 (5 bases). Germline CDR1 reads KGHSH; CDR2 reads LQKENI. This CDR3 is built from 18 residues. Trimming left V 0 bases short and J 0 bases short, with 15 bases between. CDR3 in DNA: TGTGCCAGCTCACCACCCAGGCAGACAGATATAGCCAAAAACATTCAGTACTTC. Its protein is CASSPPRQTDIAKNIQYF.

The V call is TRBV19, the J call TRBJ2-7, with D tentatively TRBD1 (5 bases). V was trimmed by 5 bases and J by 4 bases, leaving 12 bases between them. Germline-derived CDR1 and CDR2 are LNHDA and SQIVND (reference sequence). CDR3 length equals 13 residues. CDR3 coding DNA: TGTGCCAGTAGTGGGGCAGCTGGTTACGAGCAGTACTTC. It codes for CASSGAAGYEQYF.

In its sample, this clone was seen once. The V call is TRBV25-1, the J call TRBJ2-7; a weak D match, TRBD2 (6 bases). The germline V gene has CDR1 MGHDK and CDR2 SYGVNS. The V and J ends lost 3 bases and 4 bases respectively, with 16 bases between them. The CDR3 totals 15 residues. In DNA form, the CDR3 reads TGTGCCAGCAGTGAGGGGGAGGCCCTCTGGTACGAGCAGTACTTC. It is translated as CASSEGEALWYEQYF.

This chain joins TRBV28 and TRBJ2-7; TRBD2 matches 10 bases. This CDR3 has 15 residues. V trimming: 5 bases; J trimming: 0 bases; junction bases outside the gene matches: 4. Per germline, CDR1 MDHEN and CDR2 SYDVKM. Written as DNA, the CDR3 is TGTGCCAGCAGTCTACTAGCGGGATCCTCCTACGAGCAGTACTTC. It is translated as CASSLLAGSSYEQYF.